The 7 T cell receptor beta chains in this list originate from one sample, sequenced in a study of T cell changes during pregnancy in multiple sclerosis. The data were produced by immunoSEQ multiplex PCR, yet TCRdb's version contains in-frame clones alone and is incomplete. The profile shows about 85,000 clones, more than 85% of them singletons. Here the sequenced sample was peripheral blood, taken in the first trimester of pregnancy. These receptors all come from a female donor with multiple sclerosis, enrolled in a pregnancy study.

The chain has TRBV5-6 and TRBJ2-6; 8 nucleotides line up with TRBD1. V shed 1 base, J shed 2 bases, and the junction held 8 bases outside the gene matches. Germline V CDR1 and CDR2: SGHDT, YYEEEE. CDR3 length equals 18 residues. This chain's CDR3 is CASSLFQGARTGANVLTF. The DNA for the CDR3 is TGTGCCAGCAGCTTGTTTCAGGGGGCAAGGACTGGGGCCAACGTCCTGACTTTC. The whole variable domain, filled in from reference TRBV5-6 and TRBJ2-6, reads DAGVTQSPTHLIKTRGQQVTLRCSPKSGHDTVSWYQQALGQGPQFIFQYYEEEERQRGNFPDRFSGHQFPNYSSELNVNALLLGDSALYLCASSLFQGARTGANVLTFGAGSRLTVL.

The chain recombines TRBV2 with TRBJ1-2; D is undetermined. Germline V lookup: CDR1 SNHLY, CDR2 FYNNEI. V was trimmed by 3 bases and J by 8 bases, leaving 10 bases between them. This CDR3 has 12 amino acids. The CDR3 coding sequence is TGTGCCAGCAGTGATACTGGGCAAGGCTACACCTTC. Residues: CASSDTGQGYTF.

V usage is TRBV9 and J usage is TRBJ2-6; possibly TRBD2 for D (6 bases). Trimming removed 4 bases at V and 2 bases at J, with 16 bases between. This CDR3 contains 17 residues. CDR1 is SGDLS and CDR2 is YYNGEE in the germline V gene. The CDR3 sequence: CASSSSLLAPGANVLTF. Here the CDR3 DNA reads TGTGCCAGCAGCTCTTCACTTCTAGCGCCTGGGGCCAACGTCCTGACTTTC. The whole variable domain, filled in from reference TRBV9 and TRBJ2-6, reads DSGVTQTPKHLITATGQRVTLRCSPRSGDLSVYWYQQSLDQGLQFLIQYYNGEERAKGNILERFSAQQFPDLHSELNLSSLELGDSALYFCASSSSLLAPGANVLTFGAGSRLTVL.

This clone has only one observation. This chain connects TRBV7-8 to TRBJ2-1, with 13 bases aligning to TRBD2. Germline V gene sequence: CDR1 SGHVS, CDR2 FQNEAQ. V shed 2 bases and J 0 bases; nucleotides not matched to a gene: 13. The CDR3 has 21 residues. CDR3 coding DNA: TGTGCCAGCAGCTTACCCGCCGGGACTAGCGGGGCCTCTAGCTCCTACAATGAGCAGTTCTTC. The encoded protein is CASSLPAGTSGASSSYNEQFF.

The CDR3 here is CASSGYRGGAADTQYF. CDR3 bases: TGCGCCAGCAGCGGATATCGGGGGGGGGCTGCAGATACGCAGTATTTT. The chain uses TRBV5-1 and TRBJ2-3; the match to TRBD2 covers 8 bases. The CDR3 is 16 residues long. The V gene end was trimmed by 4 bases and the J gene end by 4 bases; junction bases not matched to a gene: 11. Germline assignment: CDR1 SGHRS and CDR2 YFSETQ.

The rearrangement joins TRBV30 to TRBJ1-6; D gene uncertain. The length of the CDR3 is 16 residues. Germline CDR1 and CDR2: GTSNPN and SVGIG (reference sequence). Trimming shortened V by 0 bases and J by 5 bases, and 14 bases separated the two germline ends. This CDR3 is CAWSVTATAHNSPLHF. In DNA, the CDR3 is TGTGCCTGGAGTGTAACGGCTACAGCTCATAATTCACCCCTCCACTTT.

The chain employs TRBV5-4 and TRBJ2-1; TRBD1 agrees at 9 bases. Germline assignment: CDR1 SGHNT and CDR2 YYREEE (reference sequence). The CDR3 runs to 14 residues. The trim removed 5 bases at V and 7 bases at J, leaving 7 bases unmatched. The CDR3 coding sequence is TGTGCCAGCAGAAATAGGGACAGGGAGAATGAGCAGTTCTTC. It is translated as CASRNRDRENEQFF.